This entry is about one TCR beta chain. This record comes from a study of blood T cell repertoires in COVID-19. Study information: Some COVID-19 samples were acute and others convalescent; all came from the United States, Italy and Spain. The cDNA or gDNA used as material had been derived from T cells, B-cell-depleted T cells, or PBMCs.

Original data processing: Scientists estimated how many nucleated cells there were by amplifying reference gene primers. Measured with immunoSEQ multiplex PCR; TCRdb has only the in-frame clones, and not every one. Clone size and the V and J calls come from that table; the DNA yielded D and trimming. Among tens of thousands of clones, about 90% were seen once, and the ten largest hold about 3%. The germline CDR1 and CDR2 sequences are LGHNT and FRNRAP. The CDR3 contains 16 residues. V was clipped by 5 bases and J by 0 bases; unmatched bases: 7. This clonotype originated in a human donor in a cohort sampled during active COVID-19. The specimen sequenced was peripheral blood. The chain links TRBV12-5 to TRBJ2-1, with 7 bases that match TRBD2. The CDR3 is CASGRPRTSSYNEQFF. CDR3 in DNA: TGTGCTAGTGGTCGTCCACGGACTAGCTCCTACAATGAGCAGTTCTTC.